These T cell receptor beta chains were read from a single sample in a study of CD8 T cells in ankylosing spondylitis. TCRdb called the 5' RACE reads again in MiXCR, with one record for every CDR3 protein. The sample includes 80,000 to 100,000 distinct CDR3 sequences, 7.5% to 9% seen only once; the top ten take under 6%. Specimen: blood, either unsorted or a sorted T cell fraction (not recorded which). Source of these receptors: a male donor with ankylosing spondylitis or in good health (not recorded which). Each CDR3 is given with its conserved first and last residue. The order of the fields is J gene, clone size, D gene, V gene, CDR3 protein, CDR3 DNA. The D gene is left open where the match is weak. Where a row states a size, it is once, few, many or the class of an expanded clone; other rows omit it.

j_gene: TRBJ2-7
abundance: many
d_gene: -
v_gene: TRBV15
CDR3aa: CATSIRDTDEQYF
CDR3nt: TGTGCCACCAGCATTAGGGACACGGACGAGCAGTACTTC

j_gene: TRBJ2-3
abundance: many
d_gene: -
v_gene: TRBV28
CDR3aa: CASSRGAQDTQYF
CDR3nt: TGTGCCAGCAGTAGGGGGGCGCAAGATACGCAGTATTTT

j_gene: TRBJ1-3
abundance: many
d_gene: -
v_gene: TRBV5-1
CDR3aa: CASSSGGVRDTIYF
CDR3nt: TGCGCCAGCAGCAGTGGAGGGGTGAGGGACACCATATATTTT

j_gene: TRBJ2-3
abundance: many
d_gene: -
v_gene: TRBV5-1
CDR3aa: CASSPRQNTDTQYF
CDR3nt: TGCGCCAGCAGCCCTAGACAGAACACAGATACGCAGTATTTT

j_gene: TRBJ2-3
abundance: many
d_gene: TRBD2
v_gene: TRBV4-2
CDR3aa: CASSQEGLGGGARLAQYF
CDR3nt: TGTGCCAGCAGCCAAGAAGGACTCGGCGGGGGGGCCCGTCTTGCGCAGTATTTT

j_gene: TRBJ2-1
abundance: -
d_gene: -
v_gene: TRBV20-1
CDR3aa: CSARVPGIGNEQFF
CDR3nt: TGCAGTGCTAGAGTACCGGGGATCGGCAATGAGCAGTTCTTC

j_gene: TRBJ2-2
abundance: many
d_gene: -
v_gene: TRBV7-3
CDR3aa: CASSRDSGNTGELFF
CDR3nt: TGTGCCAGCAGCCGGGACTCCGGAAACACCGGGGAGCTGTTTTTT

j_gene: TRBJ1-2
abundance: many
d_gene: TRBD1
v_gene: TRBV24-1
CDR3aa: CATSDSATPTGAYGYTF
CDR3nt: TGTGCCACCAGTGATTCAGCAACTCCGACAGGGGCCTATGGCTACACCTTC

j_gene: TRBJ2-5
abundance: many
d_gene: TRBD1
v_gene: TRBV5-1
CDR3aa: CASSLGTGEETQYF
CDR3nt: TGCGCCAGCAGCTTGGGGACAGGGGAAGAGACCCAGTACTTC

j_gene: TRBJ1-2
abundance: -
d_gene: TRBD1
v_gene: TRBV28
CDR3aa: CASSGGAAPRGYTF
CDR3nt: TGTGCCAGCTCAGGGGGCGCCGCTCCGCGTGGCTACACCTTC

j_gene: TRBJ2-1
abundance: many
d_gene: -
v_gene: TRBV7-9
CDR3aa: CASSLETGGKYNEQFF
CDR3nt: TGTGCCAGCAGCTTAGAAACGGGGGGCAAATACAATGAGCAGTTCTTC

j_gene: TRBJ1-4
abundance: many
d_gene: TRBD1
v_gene: TRBV12-3/TRBV12-4
CDR3aa: CASSAGTGLWDEKLFF
CDR3nt: TGTGCCAGCAGTGCAGGGACAGGTCTTTGGGATGAAAAACTGTTTTTT

j_gene: TRBJ2-3
abundance: many
d_gene: TRBD2
v_gene: TRBV5-1
CDR3aa: CASSLFSSSGGGDTQYF
CDR3nt: TGCGCCAGCAGCTTATTCAGCTCCAGCGGGGGTGGTGATACGCAGTATTTT

j_gene: TRBJ2-5
abundance: many
d_gene: TRBD2
v_gene: TRBV5-6
CDR3aa: CASSFPRERGQETQYF
CDR3nt: TGTGCCAGCAGTTTCCCCAGGGAGCGGGGGCAAGAGACCCAGTACTTC

j_gene: TRBJ2-1
abundance: many
d_gene: TRBD2
v_gene: TRBV20-1
CDR3aa: CSASLLAGGAAEQFF
CDR3nt: TGCAGTGCTAGTCTCTTAGCGGGGGGGGCGGCTGAGCAGTTCTTC

j_gene: TRBJ2-6
abundance: once
d_gene: -
v_gene: TRBV7-3
CDR3aa: CASSSQPSGANALTF
CDR3nt: TGTGCCAGCAGCAGTCAACCCTCTGGGGCCAACGCCCTGACTTTC

j_gene: TRBJ2-6
abundance: -
d_gene: TRBD1
v_gene: TRBV6-1
CDR3aa: CASSPDRAGANVLTF
CDR3nt: TGTGCCAGCAGCCCCGACAGGGCTGGGGCCAACGTCCTGACTTTC

j_gene: TRBJ2-7
abundance: many
d_gene: TRBD2
v_gene: TRBV28
CDR3aa: CASRMPTSGVYEQYF
CDR3nt: TGTGCCAGCAGAATGCCTACTAGCGGGGTTTACGAGCAGTACTTC

j_gene: TRBJ1-1
abundance: many
d_gene: -
v_gene: TRBV28
CDR3aa: CASSKPGAEAFF
CDR3nt: TGTGCCAGCAGTAAACCTGGGGCTGAAGCTTTCTTT

j_gene: TRBJ1-1
abundance: many
d_gene: TRBD1
v_gene: TRBV11-2
CDR3aa: CASSFNQGDTEAFF
CDR3nt: TGTGCCAGCAGCTTCAACCAGGGGGACACTGAAGCTTTCTTT

j_gene: TRBJ2-7
abundance: many
d_gene: -
v_gene: TRBV6-1
CDR3aa: CASSEALTFPYEQYF
CDR3nt: TGTGCCAGCAGTGAAGCTCTAACGTTCCCCTACGAGCAGTACTTC

j_gene: TRBJ2-1
abundance: many
d_gene: TRBD2
v_gene: TRBV3-1
CDR3aa: CASSQGISGGYNEQFF
CDR3nt: TGTGCCAGCAGCCAGGGGATTAGCGGGGGTTACAATGAGCAGTTCTTC

j_gene: TRBJ2-3
abundance: many
d_gene: -
v_gene: TRBV9
CDR3aa: CASSEETGEGPDTQYF
CDR3nt: TGTGCCAGCAGCGAGGAGACAGGGGAGGGCCCAGATACGCAGTATTTT

j_gene: TRBJ1-5
abundance: many
d_gene: -
v_gene: TRBV12-3/TRBV12-4
CDR3aa: CASTNSLNQPQHF
CDR3nt: TGTGCCAGCACTAACAGCCTCAATCAGCCCCAGCATTTT

j_gene: TRBJ2-7
abundance: few
d_gene: -
v_gene: TRBV7-2
CDR3aa: CASSLDQGSEQYF
CDR3nt: TGTGCCAGCAGCTTAGATCAGGGAAGCGAGCAGTACTTC

j_gene: TRBJ2-3
abundance: many
d_gene: -
v_gene: TRBV20-1
CDR3aa: CSARGEAGTPDTQYF
CDR3nt: TGCAGTGCTAGAGGGGAGGCCGGGACCCCAGATACGCAGTATTTT

j_gene: TRBJ2-5
abundance: many
d_gene: TRBD1
v_gene: TRBV29-1
CDR3aa: CSVEDNGTGGAETQYF
CDR3nt: TGCAGCGTTGAAGACAACGGGACAGGGGGCGCGGAGACCCAGTACTTC

j_gene: TRBJ2-3
abundance: many
d_gene: -
v_gene: TRBV20-1
CDR3aa: CSANPFRTDTQYF
CDR3nt: TGCAGTGCTAACCCCTTCCGCACAGATACGCAGTATTTT

j_gene: TRBJ2-1
abundance: -
d_gene: -
v_gene: TRBV6-1
CDR3aa: CASSDSGGSVNEQLF
CDR3nt: TGTGCCAGCAGTGATTCAGGAGGGTCGGTGAATGAGCAGCTCTTC

j_gene: TRBJ2-1
abundance: many
d_gene: -
v_gene: TRBV9
CDR3aa: CASSVGTGVSYNEQFF
CDR3nt: TGTGCCAGCAGCGTAGGGACGGGGGTGTCCTACAATGAGCAGTTCTTC

j_gene: TRBJ2-3
abundance: many
d_gene: -
v_gene: TRBV29-1
CDR3aa: CSVDRGISDTQYF
CDR3nt: TGCAGCGTTGACAGGGGTATATCAGATACGCAGTATTTT

j_gene: TRBJ2-3
abundance: many
d_gene: -
v_gene: TRBV29-1
CDR3aa: CSAGGAPDTQYF
CDR3nt: TGCAGCGCTGGGGGGGCTCCAGATACGCAGTATTTT

j_gene: TRBJ2-2
abundance: many
d_gene: TRBD2
v_gene: TRBV5-1
CDR3aa: CASSPLAGGRGTGELFF
CDR3nt: TGCGCCAGCAGCCCACTAGCGGGGGGCCGTGGCACCGGGGAGCTGTTTTTT

j_gene: TRBJ2-4
abundance: many
d_gene: -
v_gene: TRBV28
CDR3aa: CASSLEGMGKNIQYF
CDR3nt: TGTGCCAGCAGTTTAGAGGGTATGGGGAAAAACATTCAGTACTTC

j_gene: TRBJ2-3
abundance: many
d_gene: TRBD2
v_gene: TRBV12-3/TRBV12-4
CDR3aa: CASSLWGFSGGDANTQYF
CDR3nt: TGTGCCAGCAGTTTATGGGGATTCAGCGGGGGGGACGCTAATACGCAGTATTTT

j_gene: TRBJ2-7
abundance: medium-sized
d_gene: -
v_gene: TRBV6-5
CDR3aa: CASSSDSYEQYF
CDR3nt: TGTGCCAGCAGTTCCGACAGCTACGAGCAGTACTTC

j_gene: TRBJ2-3
abundance: many
d_gene: -
v_gene: TRBV5-1
CDR3aa: CASSLRVRQADTQYF
CDR3nt: TGCGCCAGCAGCTTGAGGGTCCGACAGGCAGATACGCAGTATTTT

j_gene: TRBJ1-5
abundance: many
d_gene: -
v_gene: TRBV5-1
CDR3aa: CASSLGAGNQPQHF
CDR3nt: TGCGCCAGCAGCTTGGGGGCAGGTAATCAGCCCCAGCATTTT

j_gene: TRBJ1-6
abundance: -
d_gene: TRBD1
v_gene: TRBV27
CDR3aa: CASSDRGFENSPLHF
CDR3nt: TGTGCCAGCAGCGACAGGGGTTTTGAGAATTCACCCCTCCACTTT

j_gene: TRBJ2-7
abundance: many
d_gene: -
v_gene: TRBV12-3/TRBV12-4
CDR3aa: CASSPTSYEQYF
CDR3nt: TGTGCCAGCAGTCCTACCTCCTACGAGCAGTACTTC

j_gene: TRBJ1-6
abundance: many
d_gene: -
v_gene: TRBV5-1
CDR3aa: CASSLKGWDSPLHF
CDR3nt: TGCGCCAGCAGCTTGAAGGGGTGGGATTCACCCCTCCACTTT

j_gene: TRBJ1-2
abundance: many
d_gene: -
v_gene: TRBV28
CDR3aa: CASSPTLAYGYTF
CDR3nt: TGTGCCAGCAGCCCTACACTGGCCTATGGCTACACCTTC

j_gene: TRBJ2-2
abundance: few
d_gene: -
v_gene: TRBV11-2
CDR3aa: CASSLAGPRGELFF
CDR3nt: TGTGCCAGCAGCTTAGCCGGGCCCCGGGGGGAGCTGTTTTTT

j_gene: TRBJ2-2
abundance: many
d_gene: -
v_gene: TRBV14
CDR3aa: CASSRIAGELFF
CDR3nt: TGTGCCAGCAGCCGAATCGCAGGGGAGCTGTTTTTT

j_gene: TRBJ2-1
abundance: many
d_gene: TRBD1
v_gene: TRBV5-1
CDR3aa: CASSLVAGQGINEQFF
CDR3nt: TGCGCCAGCAGCTTGGTAGCCGGACAGGGAATCAATGAGCAGTTCTTC

j_gene: TRBJ2-7
abundance: many
d_gene: TRBD2
v_gene: TRBV5-1
CDR3aa: CASSSGLAGTHEQYF
CDR3nt: TGCGCCAGCAGCTCGGGACTAGCGGGGACGCACGAGCAGTACTTC

j_gene: TRBJ2-1
abundance: many
d_gene: TRBD2
v_gene: TRBV19
CDR3aa: CASSFGLAGSNEQFF
CDR3nt: TGTGCCAGTAGTTTCGGACTAGCGGGGAGCAATGAGCAGTTCTTC

j_gene: TRBJ2-2
abundance: many
d_gene: TRBD2
v_gene: TRBV20-1
CDR3aa: CSAREGSGGASFTGELFF
CDR3nt: TGCAGTGCTAGAGAGGGTAGCGGGGGGGCCAGTTTCACCGGGGAGCTGTTTTTT

j_gene: TRBJ2-7
abundance: many
d_gene: TRBD2
v_gene: TRBV5-1
CDR3aa: CASKRPGEGYEQYF
CDR3nt: TGCGCCAGCAAGAGACCCGGGGAGGGCTACGAGCAGTACTTC